The entry below describes one TCR beta chain. Antigen: not known. This sample stems from a study of early T cells in non-severe SARS-CoV-2 infection. Study findings and constraints: Anti-spike CD8 responses were favored by VDJdb matching, which missed private and CD4 specificities.

In TCRdb, the 5' RACE reads were re-called with MiXCR into one record per CDR3 protein. The profile shows approximately 70,000 distinct CDR3 sequences, about an eighth of them singletons. This CDR3 contains 12 residues. Germline V gives CDR1 SNHLY, CDR2 FYNNEI. Trimming took off 6 bases at V and 6 bases at J, with 12 bases between the two ends. This sequence was found in an adult who was a healthcare worker with PCR-confirmed SARS-CoV-2 infection or an uninfected control (not recorded which). The rearrangement uses TRBV2 and TRBJ2-7; D gene ambiguous. Sequenced input: whole blood. CDR3 coding DNA: TGTGCCAGCAGCCCCCTCCTGGGCGAGCAGTACTTC. Translating it yields CASSPLLGEQYF.